The next 27 T cell receptor beta chains were all read from a single sample in a study of shared clonotypes between healthy human individuals. It was CD45RO-negative cells, positively selected for CCR7, that made up naive CD8 cells, with terminally differentiated effector memory CD45RA+ cells excluded. Repertoires were generated with immunoSEQ multiplex PCR, while TCRdb's copy carries only in-frame clones and drops some. The sample lists nearly 2 million clones; approximately 95% were seen once. Sequencing was done on a sample of naive CD8+ T cells sorted from blood. Receptors originate from a man between 18 and 29 years old in good health.

The chain employs TRBV7-2 and TRBJ1-1; TRBD1 aligns across 8 bases. V lost 2 bases, J lost 4 bases, and 3 bases stayed unmatched. The CDR3 spans 14 residues. Germline V gene lookup returns CDR1 SGHTA and CDR2 FQGNSA. The CDR3 region has the DNA TGTGCCAGCAGCTTAACAGGGGGTCTCACTGAAGCTTTCTTT. It translates to CASSLTGGLTEAFF.

V is TRBV5-6 and J is TRBJ2-1; D is undetermined. CDR1 and CDR2 (germline): SGHDT, YYEEEE. This CDR3 is built from 11 residues. V gave up 4 bases and J gave up 8 bases, with 7 bases separating them. The CDR3 nucleotides are TGTGCCAGCAGCGTCCGGGATGAGCAGTTCTTC. Translating gives CASSVRDEQFF. Using reference TRBV5-6 and TRBJ2-1 for the parts outside the CDR3, the full variable domain is DAGVTQSPTHLIKTRGQQVTLRCSPKSGHDTVSWYQQALGQGPQFIFQYYEEEERQRGNFPDRFSGHQFPNYSSELNVNALLLGDSALYLCASSVRDEQFFGPGTRLTVL.

The chain employs TRBV19 and TRBJ2-7; a possible D gene is TRBD1 (5 bases). This CDR3 is built from 14 residues. Per germline, CDR1 LNHDA and CDR2 SQIVND (reference sequence). The ends were cut back, 1 base at V and 6 bases at J, with 13 bases in the middle. The CDR3 nucleotides read TGTGCCAGTAGTATAGCGGCAGGGCTGGGCGAGCAGTACTTC. It yields the protein CASSIAAGLGEQYF.

Here the CDR3 reads CASSVAEGRGYEQYF. For the CDR3, the DNA is TGTGCCAGCAGCGTAGCAGAGGGTCGAGGCTACGAGCAGTACTTC. The rearrangement uses TRBV9 and TRBJ2-7; D is perhaps TRBD2 (5 bases). With 0 bases removed from V and 3 bases from J, the gap between germline ends came to 13 bases. The CDR3 is made up of 15 amino acids. Germline values: CDR1 SGDLS, CDR2 YYNGEE.

Concerning this clone itself: In the same sample, other DNA sequences code for this CDR3. J is TRBJ1-4 and V is TRBV9, with D perhaps matching TRBD1 (5 bases). In germline, CDR1 is SGDLS, CDR2 YYNGEE. The V end was cut by 2 bases, the J end by 8 bases, with 16 bases between. CDR3 size: 15 residues. CDR3 bases: TGTGCCAGCAGCGTGGCCGGGACGGGGAGCGAAAAACTGTTTTTT. Protein sequence: CASSVAGTGSEKLFF.

The chain recombines TRBV11-2 with TRBJ2-5; 7 nucleotides match TRBD1. The trim removed 8 bases at V and 5 bases at J, leaving 8 bases unmatched. The CDR3 is 13 amino acids. In germline, CDR1 is SGHAT, CDR2 FQNNGV. The CDR3 region has the DNA TGTGCCAGCGACAGGGATCCAGGGGAGACCCAGTACTTC. Its translation is CASDRDPGETQYF. The full variable domain, with the rest looked up from reference TRBV11-2 and TRBJ2-5, is EAGVAQSPRYKIIEKRQSVAFWCNPISGHATLYWYQQILGQGPKLLIQFQNNGVVDDSQLPKDRFSAERLKGVDSTLKIQPAKLEDSAVYLCASDRDPGETQYFGPGTRLLVL.

The chain joins TRBV7-9 to TRBJ2-7; the D is unclear. The germline gives CDR1 SEHNR, CDR2 FQNEAQ (reference sequence). V was cut by 7 bases and J by 6 bases, with 16 bases left in between. The CDR3 contains 13 residues. The CDR3 nucleotides are TGTGCCAGCACCCAGGATGGGGTGTTCGAGCAGTACTTC. It codes for CASTQDGVFEQYF.

The chain recombines TRBV4-1 with TRBJ2-5, with 9 positions matching TRBD2. After removal of 0 bases from V and 6 bases from J, the junction contained 11 bases not matched to a gene. The CDR3 totals 17 residues. CDR1 MGHRA and CDR2 YSYEKL come from the germline V gene. CDR3 nucleotide sequence: TGCGCCAGCAGCCAAGACCCAGCGGGGGGTATTTTGAAGACCCAGTACTTC. It encodes CASSQDPAGGILKTQYF.

This rearrangement joins TRBV4-1 to TRBJ1-6; D gene uncertain. The V gene lost 0 bases and the J gene lost 5 bases, with 11 bases spanning the gap. This CDR3 has 16 residues. The germline CDR1 and CDR2 sequences are MGHRA and YSYEKL. CDR3 protein: CASSQDAYGNNSPLHF. The CDR3 coding sequence is TGCGCCAGCAGCCAAGATGCCTATGGGAATAATTCACCCCTCCACTTT.

This chain links TRBV12-5 with TRBJ2-3; D unresolved. The V end lost 5 bases, the J end lost 2 bases, and 2 bases lay between the germline ends. CDR3 length: 11 residues. CDR1 is LGHNT, CDR2 FRNRAP, per germline. CDR3 sequence: CASGITDTQYF. The CDR3 DNA reads TGTGCTAGTGGTATCACAGATACGCAGTATTTT.

J is TRBJ1-1 and V is TRBV5-4; D ambiguous. The CDR3 loop spans 15 amino acids. Between the trimmed V and J ends, which lost 4 bases and 1 base, there was a span of 14 bases. Germline V CDR1 and CDR2: SGHNT, YYREEE (reference sequence). In DNA, the CDR3 is TGTGCCAGCAGCCTGGCCTGGGGAAAGAACACTGAAGCTTTCTTT. This codes for CASSLAWGKNTEAFF.

This rearrangement joins TRBV6-6 to TRBJ2-7; D may be TRBD2 (5 bases). Trimming pared 4 bases from V and 0 bases from J, leaving 10 bases between. This CDR3 has 14 amino acids. CDR1 is MNHNY, CDR2 SVGAGI, per germline (reference sequence). CDR3 nucleotides: TGTGCCAGCAGTTTTGGAGGAATCTCCTACGAGCAGTACTTC. Amino acids: CASSFGGISYEQYF.

This chain connects TRBV27 to TRBJ1-2; possibly TRBD1 for D (6 bases). V was pared by 0 bases and J by 8 bases, with 13 bases between. This CDR3 has 14 residues. Germline V gene data show CDR1 as MNHEY and CDR2 as SMNVEV (reference sequence). The CDR3 sequence: CASSLSTRGAGYTF. In DNA form, the CDR3 reads TGTGCCAGCAGTTTATCGACCCGGGGGGCCGGCTACACCTTC.

The chain couples TRBV13 to TRBJ2-7; 7 bases are shared with TRBD1. CDR3 length: 15 amino acids. V lost 5 bases, J lost 3 bases, and 10 bases stayed unmatched. CDR1 is PRHDT, CDR2 FYEKMQ, per germline (reference sequence). The CDR3 DNA sequence: TGTGCCAGCAGCCGTCTGGGACAGCGCAACTACGAGCAGTACTTC. Protein product: CASSRLGQRNYEQYF.

In its sample, this clone was seen once. This chain links TRBV6-1 with TRBJ2-7; 10 bases fit TRBD2. Losses at the gene ends were 6 bases for V and 1 base for J; bases not matched to a gene: 3. There are 14 residues in the CDR3. CDR1 is MNHNS and CDR2 is SASEGT in the germline V gene. CDR3 nucleotides: TGTGCCAGCAGGGGAGCGGGAGGGTCCTACGAGCAGTACTTC. This sequence encodes CASRGAGGSYEQYF.

On this clone: This same CDR3 is encoded by further DNA sequences in the sample. The rearrangement links TRBV2 to TRBJ2-7, with a weak D call TRBD2 (6 bases). CDR1 and CDR2 from the germline V gene are SNHLY and FYNNEI. The CDR3 is 11 residues long. V was pared by 5 bases and J by 5 bases, with 7 bases between. CDR3 sequence reads: CASSWGDEQYF. The CDR3 region has the DNA TGTGCCAGCAGTTGGGGGGACGAGCAGTACTTC.

The CDR3 coding sequence is TGCGCCAGCAGCCAAGCCATGGGGCTGAATTCACCCCTCCACTTT. Translated, it gives CASSQAMGLNSPLHF. This chain connects TRBV4-1 to TRBJ1-6; weak D call: TRBD1 (5 bases). The germline CDR1 and CDR2 sequences are MGHRA and YSYEKL. The CDR3 covers 15 residues. Trimming took off 1 base at V and 7 bases at J, with 11 bases between the two ends.

The gene calls are TRBV2 and TRBJ2-7; D might be TRBD1 (6 bases). CDR3 length: 13 residues. Germline assignment: CDR1 SNHLY and CDR2 FYNNEI. Trimming pared 6 bases from V and 5 bases from J, leaving 14 bases between. The CDR3 loop is CASRRTVQHEQYF. CDR3 coding DNA: TGTGCCAGCAGGAGGACAGTTCAGCACGAGCAGTACTTC.

The chain uses TRBV27 and TRBJ1-2, with TRBD1 as a possible D gene (5 bases). V was trimmed by 0 bases and J by 7 bases, leaving 15 bases between them. Germline CDR1 reads MNHEY; CDR2 reads SMNVEV (reference sequence). The CDR3 covers 15 residues. In DNA form, the CDR3 reads TGTGCCAGCAGTTTATCGCGGCAGGGTGTGGGTGGCTACACCTTC. This encodes CASSLSRQGVGGYTF.

The chain carries TRBV23-1 and TRBJ2-7; D is tentatively TRBD1 or TRBD2 (5 bases each). TRBV23-1 is recorded as an ORF, its role being uncertain. The V end lost 11 bases, the J end lost 2 bases, and 13 bases lay between the germline ends. This CDR3 contains 12 residues. The CDR3 nucleotides are TGCGCCGACCTATGGGACCCCTACGAGCAGTACTTC. This sequence encodes CADLWDPYEQYF.

J is TRBJ2-1 and V is TRBV10-1; 7 positions match TRBD1. The CDR3 has 15 residues. Germline CDR1 reads WNHNN; CDR2 reads SYGVQD (reference sequence). J lost 2 bases, V lost 3 bases, and 4 bases had no gene match. As DNA, the CDR3 is TGCGCCAGCAGTGATGAGGGGGCTACCTACAATGAGCAGTTCTTC. This translates into CASSDEGATYNEQFF.

The V gene is TRBV28, the J gene TRBJ2-7, with a possible D match to TRBD1 (6 bases). Germline CDR1 reads MDHEN; CDR2 reads SYDVKM. The CDR3 has 14 amino acids. V gave up 4 bases and J gave up 9 bases, with 19 bases separating them. CDR3 coding DNA: TGTGCCAGCAGTTCTGTGGACAGAGCCGTGGGGCAGTACTTC. This encodes CASSSVDRAVGQYF.

Note on this clone: The sample contains more than one DNA sequence encoding this CDR3. The J gene is TRBJ2-5, the V gene TRBV2; 9 nucleotides match TRBD1. V dropped 1 base and J dropped 3; count of bases not matched to a gene: 0. This CDR3 region has 14 residues. CDR1 and CDR2 (germline): SNHLY, FYNNEI. CDR3 amino acids: CASSEGQGEETQYF. DNA for the CDR3: TGTGCCAGCAGTGAAGGACAGGGGGAAGAGACCCAGTACTTC. Combining the CDR3 with reference TRBV2 and TRBJ2-5 gives the whole variable domain EPEVTQTPSHQVTQMGQEVILRCVPISNHLYFYWYRQILGQKVEFLVSFYNNEISEKSEIFDDQFSVERPDGSNFTLKIRSTKLEDSAMYFCASSEGQGEETQYFGPGTRLLVL.

V gene TRBV10-2 combines with J gene TRBJ2-3, with 7 bases that match TRBD2. The CDR3 runs 14 residues. Germline values: CDR1 WSHSY, CDR2 SAAADI. J was trimmed by 2 bases and V by 2 bases; bases with no gene match: 1. The DNA of the CDR3 is TGCGCCAGCAGTGAGCTAGCGGACACAGATACGCAGTATTTT. As protein: CASSELADTDTQYF.

The chain uses TRBV5-1 and TRBJ2-1; 13 bases line up with TRBD2. The CDR3 loop spans 17 amino acids. With 2 bases clipped from V and 1 base from J, the junction kept 3 bases outside the gene matches. CDR1 and CDR2 from the germline V gene are SGHRS and YFSETQ. The CDR3 region is CASSFGLAGVSYNEQFF. The CDR3, as DNA: TGCGCCAGCAGCTTCGGACTAGCGGGAGTTTCCTACAATGAGCAGTTCTTC.

The rearrangement joins TRBV5-4 to TRBJ2-7; D is unclear. The CDR3 covers 14 residues. V shed 3 bases and J shed 2 bases, with 12 bases lying between them. Germline V lookup: CDR1 SGHNT, CDR2 YYREEE (reference sequence). CDR3 in amino acids: CASSSPLAPYEQYF. CDR3 nucleotides: TGTGCCAGCAGCTCTCCGTTGGCTCCCTACGAGCAGTACTTC.

The rearrangement uses TRBV27 and TRBJ1-5; D not resolved. Germline V gene data show CDR1 as MNHEY and CDR2 as SMNVEV (reference sequence). This CDR3 spans 13 amino acids. Trimming shortened V by 3 bases and J by 4 bases, and 7 bases separated the two germline ends. CDR3 DNA: TGTGCCAGCAGTTTTGAAGAGAATCAGCCCCAGCATTTT. Residues: CASSFEENQPQHF.